Listed here are 27 T cell receptor beta chains from one sample, sequenced in a study of sequential checkpoint blockade in melanoma (dated by TCRdb to between 2018 and 2020). The treatment or condition label corresponds to: randomized to nivolumab then ipilimumab (arm A) or the reverse (arm B). Libraries came from the immunoSEQ multiplex PCR assay. TCRdb holds this immuneACCESS table with in-frame rearrangements only. Some clones are missing; in checked studies, unresolved V genes explain under half, and the rest has no known cause. The sample table holds 30,000 or so clones, of which 82% were seen once. The ten largest clones capture approximately 18% of the sample. The source material was CD8+ T cells sorted from blood (inferred from file names), sampled from a patient given nivolumab and ipilimumab in sequence. Receptors were obtained from a human donor with melanoma.

This clone was detected only once. In DNA form, the CDR3 reads TGTGCCAGTACAGGGGGGTATGGCTACACCTTC. Encoded protein: CASTGGYGYTF. The rearrangement uses TRBV9 and TRBJ1-2; the match to TRBD1 covers 8 bases. CDR1 and CDR2 (germline): SGDLS, YYNGEE. This CDR3 has 11 amino acids. With 8 bases clipped from V and 5 bases from J, the junction kept 2 bases outside the gene matches. The full variable domain, with the rest looked up from reference TRBV9 and TRBJ1-2, is DSGVTQTPKHLITATGQRVTLRCSPRSGDLSVYWYQQSLDQGLQFLIQYYNGEERAKGNILERFSAQQFPDLHSELNLSSLELGDSALYFCASTGGYGYTFGSGTRLTVV.

This clone was seen once. The chain is built from TRBV9 and TRBJ1-4, with 7 bases lining up with TRBD1. Per the germline V gene, CDR1 is SGDLS and CDR2 is YYNGEE. The V and J ends lost 3 bases and 8 bases, in that order; junction bases with no gene match: 16. The CDR3 has 17 residues. The CDR3 DNA reads TGTGCCAGCAGCGGCCGCCCCGTGGAGGGGGCGCGCGAAAAACTGTTTTTT. The encoded protein is CASSGRPVEGAREKLFF.

A few counts support this clone. This likely traces to a read error, being one base from a far larger clone. The V and J genes are TRBV7-9 and TRBJ2-7; the match to TRBD1 covers 10 bases. The ends lost 3 bases at V and 0 bases at J; junction bases unmatched: 14. This CDR3 has 19 amino acids. CDR1 is SEHNR and CDR2 is FQNEAQ in the germline V gene (reference sequence). CDR3 nucleotide sequence: TGTGCCAGCAGCTTTTGGGGGACAGGGGATTATGAGGGCTCCTACGAGCAGTACTTC. Translation gives CASSFWGTGDYEGSYEQYF.

The V gene is TRBV14, the J gene TRBJ2-5; the D gene is possibly TRBD1 (5 bases). This CDR3 is 15 amino acids long. CDR1 SGHDN and CDR2 FVKESK come from the germline V gene. V was clipped by 0 bases and J by 5 bases, with 13 bases between them. CDR3 region: CASSQDRPRGETQYF. The CDR3 bases are TGTGCCAGCAGCCAAGATAGGCCTAGGGGCGAGACCCAGTACTTC.

The chain recombines TRBV27 with TRBJ2-7, with D unclear. The V gene lost 0 bases and the J gene lost 4 bases, with 13 bases spanning the gap. The germline CDR1 and CDR2 sequences are MNHEY and SMNVEV (reference sequence). The CDR3 is 15 amino acids. The CDR3 DNA follows: TGTGCCAGCAGTTTATCCCTCTTGGCGGAATACGAGCAGTACTTC. It codes for CASSLSLLAEYEQYF.

V usage is TRBV28 and J usage is TRBJ1-2; D is uncertain. Trimming removed 4 bases at V and 0 bases at J, with 9 bases between. Germline CDR1 MDHEN, CDR2 SYDVKM. This CDR3 is 14 amino acids long. This CDR3 is CASSSPGSNYGYTF. In DNA, the CDR3 is TGTGCCAGCAGTTCTCCAGGTTCTAACTATGGCTACACCTTC.

The chain employs TRBV27 and TRBJ2-7, with D perhaps matching TRBD2 (6 bases). Germline V lookup: CDR1 MNHEY, CDR2 SMNVEV (reference sequence). Trimming left V 0 bases short and J 6 bases short, with 9 bases between. This CDR3 is built from 13 residues. Here the CDR3 reads CASSLSGGVEQYF. CDR3 coding DNA: TGTGCCAGCAGTTTATCGGGCGGGGTCGAGCAGTACTTC.

The chain recombines TRBV9 with TRBJ2-7, with 7 bases aligning to TRBD1. Germline CDR1 reads SGDLS; CDR2 reads YYNGEE. The V segment lost 3 bases and the J segment 4 bases; nucleotides outside the gene matches: 10. This CDR3 is built from 15 residues. The CDR3 region is CASSATDETGYEQYF. CDR3 coding DNA: TGTGCCAGCAGCGCCACTGATGAGACAGGGTACGAGCAGTACTTC.

This clone occurred once. The V and J genes are TRBV27 and TRBJ1-6, with a tentative D call TRBD1 (5 bases). There are 15 residues in the CDR3. The germline V and J ends were trimmed by 5 bases and 6 bases, with 14 bases remaining between them. The germline gives CDR1 MNHEY, CDR2 SMNVEV (reference sequence). Here the CDR3 DNA reads TGTGCCAGCAGTGTCTCTCCGGGACTTAATTCACCCCTCCACTTT. Encoded protein: CASSVSPGLNSPLHF.

The V gene is TRBV2, the J gene TRBJ1-6; a possible D gene is TRBD1 (5 bases). The ends were cut back, 0 bases at V and 8 bases at J, with 8 bases in the middle. Germline CDR1 is SNHLY and CDR2 is FYNNEI. This CDR3 contains 14 residues. Here the CDR3 DNA reads TGTGCCAGCAGTGAAGCGTGGGGGGATTCACCCCTCCACTTT. Protein product: CASSEAWGDSPLHF.

The CDR3 spells CASSLTGPYGYTF. The CDR3 DNA follows: TGTGCCAGCAGTTTAACAGGGCCGTATGGCTACACCTTC. J is TRBJ1-2 and V is TRBV28, with D possibly TRBD1 on 6 matching bases. CDR1 is MDHEN, CDR2 SYDVKM, per germline. V lost 2 bases and J 5 bases, leaving 9 bases between the germline ends. This CDR3 is 13 amino acids long.

The chain recombines TRBV5-6 with TRBJ1-2; D remains ambiguous. Per germline, CDR1 SGHDT and CDR2 YYEEEE. CDR3 size: 13 residues. Trimming took off 2 bases at V and 10 bases at J, with 15 bases between the two ends. The CDR3 DNA reads TGTGCCAGCAGCTTCCAGCGGATAATTTACTACACCTTC. This codes for CASSFQRIIYYTF.

V gene TRBV10-2 combines with J gene TRBJ2-7; possible D gene TRBD1, 5 bases. The CDR3 runs 13 residues. The germline V gene has CDR1 WSHSY and CDR2 SAAADI. V shed 2 bases and J shed 2 bases, with 7 bases lying between them. Written as DNA, the CDR3 is TGCGCCAGCAGTGAGACAGGTGCCTACGAGCAGTACTTC. Its protein is CASSETGAYEQYF.

This chain connects TRBV5-4 to TRBJ1-1, with 10 nucleotides matching TRBD1. Germline CDR1 is SGHNT and CDR2 is YYREEE (reference sequence). The V segment lost 2 bases and the J segment 1 base; nucleotides outside the gene matches: 8. The CDR3 is 17 residues long. The DNA for the CDR3 is TGTGCCAGCAGCTTTACCGGGACAGGGGTATGGAACACTGAAGCTTTCTTT. Translation: CASSFTGTGVWNTEAFF.

The V gene is TRBV13, the J gene TRBJ2-1, with 7 positions matching TRBD1. Germline V CDR1 and CDR2: PRHDT, FYEKMQ (reference sequence). Trimming cost V 5 bases and J 2 bases; bases outside gene matches: 6. The CDR3 totals 15 residues. CDR3 sequence (DNA): TGTGCCAGCAGCCCGGCCGGGACAGCCTACAATGAGCAGTTCTTC. The encoded protein is CASSPAGTAYNEQFF.

This chain connects TRBV28 to TRBJ2-7; the D is unclear. V gave up 1 base and J gave up 3 bases, with 4 bases separating them. CDR1 MDHEN and CDR2 SYDVKM come from the germline V gene. CDR3 length: 12 amino acids. CDR3 sequence: CASSLYLYEQYF. The CDR3 DNA reads as TGTGCCAGCAGTTTATATCTCTACGAGCAGTACTTC.

The V gene is TRBV27, the J gene TRBJ2-7, with 8 bases that match TRBD2. CDR1 MNHEY and CDR2 SMNVEV come from the germline V gene (reference sequence). V shed 4 bases, J shed 1 base, and the junction held 3 bases outside the gene matches. This CDR3 is 14 amino acids long. As DNA, the CDR3 is TGTGCCAGCAGTTACGGGGGGGAGTCCTACGAGCAGTACTTC. Translated: CASSYGGESYEQYF.

The rearrangement joins TRBV30 to TRBJ2-1, with TRBD1 identical over 10 bases. With V trimmed by 3 bases and J by 6 bases, 11 bases remained unmatched. The germline V gene has CDR1 GTSNPN and CDR2 SVGIG (reference sequence). CDR3 length: 16 amino acids. The CDR3 DNA is TGTGCCTGGAGAACACCGGGACAGGGGAATTCCAATGAGCAGTTCTTC. It encodes CAWRTPGQGNSNEQFF.

CDR3 sequence reads: CASSLGGAGYGYTF. CDR3 nucleotide sequence: TGTGCCAGCAGCTTAGGAGGGGCTGGGTATGGCTACACCTTC. This chain connects TRBV13 to TRBJ1-2, with a tentative D call TRBD1 (5 bases). Trimming cost V 0 bases and J 5 bases, with 10 bases left between them. Germline V gene data show CDR1 as PRHDT and CDR2 as FYEKMQ (reference sequence). The length of the CDR3 is 14 residues.

This chain links TRBV30 with TRBJ1-1; 7 bases fit TRBD1. The CDR3 sequence is 13 residues long. The ends lost 0 bases at V and 7 bases at J; junction bases unmatched: 5. The germline V gene encodes CDR1 GTSNPN and CDR2 SVGIG (reference sequence). CDR3 region: CAWSVYRGYEAFF. The DNA for the CDR3 is TGTGCCTGGAGTGTATACAGGGGCTATGAAGCTTTCTTT.

This clone was detected only once. The V gene is TRBV27, the J gene TRBJ1-1; D not certain. Germline V gene data show CDR1 as MNHEY and CDR2 as SMNVEV (reference sequence). This CDR3 has 14 amino acids. Trimming shortened V by 1 base and J by 1 base, and 7 bases separated the two germline ends. The DNA of the CDR3 is TGTGCCAGCAGTTTATTTGCCAGGAACACTGAAGCTTTCTTT. Translating gives CASSLFARNTEAFF.

This clone was found once. The CDR3, as DNA: TGTGCCAGCAGCTTCCCAGGGGCAATATCCGAGCAGTACTTC. Translating it yields CASSFPGAISEQYF. V usage is TRBV5-6 and J usage is TRBJ2-7, with D possibly matching TRBD1 (6 bases). Trimming cost V 2 bases and J 6 bases, with 15 bases left between them. Per the germline V gene, CDR1 is SGHDT and CDR2 is YYEEEE. The CDR3 has 14 residues.

The rearrangement joins TRBV28 to TRBJ1-5; 7 bases map to TRBD1. V was pared by 5 bases and J by 3 bases, with 4 bases of the junction left unmatched. The length of the CDR3 is 14 residues. Germline values: CDR1 MDHEN, CDR2 SYDVKM. CDR3 sequence (DNA): TGTGCCAGCAGTGGACAGGCCCTCAATCAGCCCCAGCATTTT. As protein: CASSGQALNQPQHF. Full variable domain (rest looked up from reference TRBV28 and TRBJ1-5): DVKVTQSSRYLVKRTGEKVFLECVQDMDHENMFWYRQDPGLGLRLIYFSYDVKMKEKGDIPEGYSVSREKKERFSLILESASTNQTSMYLCASSGQALNQPQHFGDGTRLSIL.

Written as DNA, the CDR3 is TGTGCCAGCAGTTCCAGCTCCTACGAGCAGTACTTC. Its translation is CASSSSSYEQYF. This chain uses TRBV27 with TRBJ2-7; D is uncertain. Trimming took 4 bases from V and 0 from J, leaving 4 bases between them. This CDR3 is built from 12 residues. The germline V gene encodes CDR1 MNHEY and CDR2 SMNVEV (reference sequence).

The chain has TRBV27 and TRBJ2-7; TRBD1 is a possible D gene (5 bases). This CDR3 has 13 residues. Trimming shortened V by 5 bases and J by 4 bases, and 12 bases separated the two germline ends. Germline CDR1 is MNHEY and CDR2 is SMNVEV (reference sequence). Here the CDR3 DNA reads TGTGCCAGCAGTCCTCCAGGGTTTTACGAGCAGTACTTC. Amino acid sequence: CASSPPGFYEQYF.

The chain combines TRBV13 with TRBJ2-5; 11 nucleotides match TRBD1. CDR1 is PRHDT, CDR2 FYEKMQ, per germline (reference sequence). V shed 5 bases and J 5 bases; nucleotides not matched to a gene: 10. This CDR3 contains 16 residues. CDR3 amino acids: CASSTRTGGLAETQYF. DNA of the CDR3: TGTGCCAGCAGCACTCGGACAGGGGGCCTAGCGGAGACCCAGTACTTC. Supplemented by reference TRBV13 and TRBJ2-5, the full variable domain reads AAGVIQSPRHLIKEKRETATLKCYPIPRHDTVYWYQQGPGQDPQFLISFYEKMQSDKGSIPDRFSAQQFSDYHSELNMSSLELGDSALYFCASSTRTGGLAETQYFGPGTRLLVL.

The table lists this clone with a count of one. The gene calls are TRBV5-4 and TRBJ1-5, with unresolved D. Trimming took off 0 bases at V and 1 base at J, with 8 bases between the two ends. The germline gives CDR1 SGHNT, CDR2 YYREEE (reference sequence). The CDR3 sequence is 15 residues long. Here the CDR3 DNA reads TGTGCCAGCAGCTTGGGAGGGAAGAGCAATCAGCCCCAGCATTTT. This encodes CASSLGGKSNQPQHF.